One sample yielded the 19 T cell receptor beta chains listed below, sequenced in a study of CXCR3-negative and CXCR3-positive naive CD8 T cells. Each TRB cDNA library was prepared by 5' RACE (with UMI labels). TCRdb re-called the 5' RACE reads and gives one entry per CDR3 protein, without DNA. Its listing shows 85,000 to 130,000 distinct CDR3 sequences. Whole-study results and caveats: TRB CDR3 hydrophobicity was greater in CXCR3-positive naive cells than in CXCR3-negative naive cells.

These receptors' antigens are unknown. The sequenced material came from naive CXCR3+ CD8+ T cells from blood. Subset denoted: CD45RO-CCR7+CD27+CD95- naive CD8+ T cells expressing CXCR3 (TNR3+). The origin of the receptors is a human donor in good health. Some clones in this sample may be carry-over from other donors' samples.

This sequence joins TRBV10-2 and TRBJ2-7; the D call of TRBD1 rests on TCRdb alone, since no DNA is present to check it. Germline V lookup: CDR1 WSHSY, CDR2 SAAADI. The CDR3 extends over 14 amino acids. CDR3 sequence reads: CASTTGQGDYEQYF.

V is TRBV9 and J is TRBJ2-7. Germline lookup yields CDR1 SGDLS and CDR2 YYNGEE. The CDR3 loop spans 15 amino acids. CDR3 residues: CASSVSAGPSYEQYF.

The chain couples TRBV7-9 to TRBJ1-2. Germline V gives CDR1 SEHNR, CDR2 FQNEAQ (reference sequence). CDR3 length: 13 residues. CDR3 sequence reads: CASSLSPNYGYTF.

The rearrangement joins TRBV20-1 to TRBJ2-3. The CDR3 consists of 14 residues. Germline lookup yields CDR1 DFQATT and CDR2 SNEGSKA (reference sequence). The CDR3 sequence: CSARDVAGTDTQYF.

V usage is TRBV7-6 and J usage is TRBJ1-2; without DNA, the TCRdb call of TRBD1 cannot be checked. The CDR3 is made up of 14 amino acids. Germline V gene lookup returns CDR1 SGHVS and CDR2 FNYEAQ. This CDR3 reads CASSPGQGAQGYTF.

The rearrangement uses TRBV4-1 and TRBJ2-7. The germline V gene has CDR1 MGHRA and CDR2 YSYEKL. There are 13 residues in the CDR3. CDR3 amino acids: CASSQATFYEQYF.

The rearrangement links TRBV12-3 or TRBV12-4 to TRBJ2-1. There are 13 residues in the CDR3. The CDR3 reads CASSDGQYNEQFF.

The gene calls are TRBV5-6 and TRBJ1-1. CDR3 length: 15 residues. Germline V CDR1 and CDR2: SGHDT, YYEEEE. CDR3 protein: CASSLGPYMNTEAFF.

The gene calls are TRBV14 and TRBJ1-1. The CDR3 contains 13 residues. Germline values: CDR1 SGHDN, CDR2 FVKESK. CDR3: CASSHTANTEAFF. The entire variable domain, with the rest obtained from reference TRBV14 and TRBJ1-1, is as follows: EAGVTQFPSHSVIEKGQTVTLRCDPISGHDNLYWYRRVMGKEIKFLLHFVKESKQDESGMPNNRFLAERTGGTYSTLKVQPAELEDSGVYFCASSHTANTEAFFGQGTRLTVV.

The chain couples TRBV27 to TRBJ2-1; TCRdb selects TRBD1, and the lack of DNA leaves this call unchecked. This CDR3 region has 12 residues. CDR1 and CDR2 (germline): MNHEY, SMNVEV (reference sequence). CDR3 loop: CASRPRDGEQFF.

The chain carries TRBV19 and TRBJ2-7; the TCRdb call, TRBD1, lacks DNA for checking. CDR3 length: 14 amino acids. Per germline, CDR1 LNHDA and CDR2 SQIVND (reference sequence). This CDR3 reads CASSPGSFAYEQYF. Supplemented by reference TRBV19 and TRBJ2-7, the full variable domain reads DGGITQSPKYLFRKEGQNVTLSCEQNLNHDAMYWYRQDPGQGLRLIYYSQIVNDFQKGDIAEGYSVSREKKESFPLTVTSAQKNPTAFYLCASSPGSFAYEQYFGPGTRLTVT.

The chain recombines TRBV27 with TRBJ2-7; TCRdb picks TRBD1, but there is no DNA to check that call. From germline, CDR1 is MNHEY and CDR2 SMNVEV (reference sequence). This CDR3 has 16 amino acids. CDR3 sequence reads: CASSLSTGPVAYEQYF.

This chain links TRBV15 with TRBJ2-1; the D call from TCRdb, TRBD2, cannot be confirmed without DNA. The CDR3 totals 13 residues. The germline gives CDR1 LNHNV, CDR2 YYDKDF (reference sequence). The CDR3 sequence is CATSRRDYNEQFF.

This sequence joins TRBV7-8 and TRBJ2-1. CDR1 is SGHVS, CDR2 FQNEAQ, per germline. This CDR3 region has 15 residues. This chain's CDR3 is CASSLLKERYNEQFF.

The genes are TRBV27 and TRBJ2-1; TCRdb proposes TRBD1, but this gene call is untestable without DNA. The CDR3 runs 13 residues. Germline V CDR1 and CDR2: MNHEY, SMNVEV (reference sequence). The CDR3 is CASSPTGDYEQFF.

The chain is built from TRBV20-1 and TRBJ2-7; the TCRdb call, TRBD2, lacks DNA for checking. Germline V gives CDR1 DFQATT, CDR2 SNEGSKA (reference sequence). There are 13 residues in the CDR3. CDR3 region: CSAVGSRSSEQYF.

This chain uses TRBV11-2 with TRBJ2-7; lacking DNA, the TRBD1 call made by TCRdb goes unchecked. The CDR3 is made up of 11 amino acids. The germline gives CDR1 SGHAT, CDR2 FQNNGV. CDR3 sequence reads: CASSSQVEQYF.

The chain recombines TRBV2 with TRBJ2-7; checking the TCRdb D call of TRBD2 is not possible without DNA. This CDR3 spans 15 amino acids. Germline V lookup: CDR1 SNHLY, CDR2 FYNNEI. The chain's CDR3 is CASSEWRGSSYEQYF. Based on the CDR3 plus reference TRBV2 and TRBJ2-7, the full variable domain is EPEVTQTPSHQVTQMGQEVILRCVPISNHLYFYWYRQILGQKVEFLVSFYNNEISEKSEIFDDQFSVERPDGSNFTLKIRSTKLEDSAMYFCASSEWRGSSYEQYFGPGTRLTVT.

The rearrangement joins TRBV2 to TRBJ1-1; absent DNA, TCRdb's TRBD1 call cannot be checked. CDR3 length: 14 amino acids. Germline lookup yields CDR1 SNHLY and CDR2 FYNNEI. CDR3 residues: CASSEMLQDTEAFF.